This entry is about one T cell receptor beta chain. What it binds is unknown. This entry belongs to a study of tissue T cells after allogeneic stem cell transplantation. V dropped 4 bases and J dropped 6; count of bases not matched to a gene: 4. The germline V gene has CDR1 SGHNT and CDR2 YYREEE (reference sequence). This CDR3 comprises 13 residues. Measured with immunoSEQ multiplex PCR; TCRdb has only the in-frame clones, and not every one. The table has 8,000 to 10,000 clones, 60% to 70% seen once. Broader study findings: Anatomically similar tissues had similar TCR repertoires within each patient. Motif-based clustering found tissue-specific repertoire signatures shared across patients, though few clones were shared.

Sequences were derived from tissue from the stomach, sampled at autopsy. This sequence was found in a male donor at least 60 years old with lung cancer. The V gene is TRBV5-4, the J gene TRBJ1-1; TRBD1 matches at 9 bases. The CDR3 DNA reads as TGTGCCAGCAGCCCGGACAGGGGTGCTGAAGCTTTCTTT. This gives the protein CASSPDRGAEAFF.